The sample holds one count of the clone carrying this T cell receptor (beta chain). Antigen unknown. The entry originates in a study of T cell responses to AZD1222 COVID-19 vaccine. Generated by immunoSEQ multiplex PCR, the TCRdb table keeps only in-frame clones and is missing some. Of about 150,000 clones listed, less than 95% are singletons. Study results and limitations: White British people made up most donors, females outnumbered males, and clonal diversity was possibly underestimated. Scientists sampled the repertoires only once the peak T cell response had passed.

V lost 2 bases and J lost 4, with 6 bases in between. The CDR3 has 14 amino acids. The germline V gene has CDR1 SNHLY and CDR2 FYNNEI. Samples with a second dose at about 4 or about 12 weeks were pooled together. The sample here was peripheral blood, taken 28 days after the second AZD1222 dose. The receptor was derived from an adult who received the AZD1222 COVID-19 vaccine. The chain links TRBV2 to TRBJ1-6; the D is unclear. The CDR3 spells CASSEYRYNSPLHF. CDR3 DNA: TGTGCCAGCAGTGAATATAGGTATAATTCACCCCTCCACTTT.